This TCR beta chain was identified in a study of blood T cell repertoires in COVID-19. The CDR3 has 15 amino acids. Germline V gene lookup returns CDR1 MNHEY and CDR2 SVGAGI. The trim removed 7 bases at V and 6 bases at J, leaving 13 bases unmatched. TCRdb keeps only in-frame clones here, not all; method: immunoSEQ multiplex PCR. This repertoire shows 100,000 or so clones, around 84% found once; its top ten account for 2.1%. Sequencing used peripheral blood. The chain combines TRBV6-5 with TRBJ2-7; 9 positions match TRBD1. The sequence was collected from a human donor in a cohort sampled during active COVID-19. The CDR3 DNA sequence: TGTGCCAGCATCGGGACGGGACAGGGACTATCCGAGCAGTACTTC. It yields the protein CASIGTGQGLSEQYF.